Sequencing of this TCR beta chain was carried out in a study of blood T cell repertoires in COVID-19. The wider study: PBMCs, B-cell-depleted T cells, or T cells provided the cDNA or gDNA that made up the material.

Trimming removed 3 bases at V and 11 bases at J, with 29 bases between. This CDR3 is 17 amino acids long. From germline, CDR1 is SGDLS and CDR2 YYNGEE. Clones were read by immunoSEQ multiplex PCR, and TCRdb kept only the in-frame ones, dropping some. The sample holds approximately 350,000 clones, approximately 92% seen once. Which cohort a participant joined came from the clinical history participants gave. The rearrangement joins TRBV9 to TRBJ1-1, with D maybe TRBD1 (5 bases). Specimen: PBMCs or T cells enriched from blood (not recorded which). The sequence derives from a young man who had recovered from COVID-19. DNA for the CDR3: TGTGCCAGCAGCGCTCTCGGCTCAGGGTTAGGTCCCTCTGGGGCTTTCTTT. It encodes CASSALGSGLGPSGAFF. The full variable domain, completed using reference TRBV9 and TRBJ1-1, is DSGVTQTPKHLITATGQRVTLRCSPRSGDLSVYWYQQSLDQGLQFLIQYYNGEERAKGNILERFSAQQFPDLHSELNLSSLELGDSALYFCASSALGSGLGPSGAFFGQGTRLTVV.